Given below is one T cell receptor beta chain in context. Antigen specificity is unknown. The data were obtained in a study of cytomegalovirus exposure and HLA in healthy donors. Points from the study as a whole: A list of more than 150 TCR beta chains associated with cytomegalovirus was given. The TCR clusters that emerged in the first cohort tended, a later analysis found, to co-occur in the approximately 110 validation repertoires. A classifier reportedly called cytomegalovirus status with high sensitivity and specificity.

Clones were sequenced by immunoSEQ multiplex PCR, and TCRdb holds only the in-frame ones, with some missing. The sample records some 71,000 clones, 85% to 95% being singletons. The CDR3 has 13 residues. V was cut by 2 bases and J by 5 bases, with 9 bases left in between. Germline assignment: CDR1 MNHEY and CDR2 SVGAGI. What was sequenced was PBMCs. J is TRBJ2-5 and V is TRBV6-5; D might be TRBD2 (6 bases). This sequence was found in a woman under 30 in good health and CMV-seronegative. The DNA for the CDR3 is TGTGCCAGCAGTTACACTAGCTGGGAGACCCAGTACTTC. As protein: CASSYTSWETQYF.